This is a list of T cell receptor beta chains from one sample in a study of cytomegalovirus exposure and HLA in healthy donors. TCRdb's table, derived via immunoSEQ multiplex PCR, lists solely in-frame clones and lacks some. The table has 90,000 or so clones, about 67% seen once; the top ten hold about a sixth. The specimen was PBMCs. These receptors were obtained from a young woman in good health and CMV-seropositive. Each CDR3 is given with its conserved first and last residue. A D gene is named only where the DNA matches it firmly. Size values are once, few and many counts, or a class for expanded clones, and some rows have none.

abundance: NA; j_gene: TRBJ2-5; d_gene: NA; v_gene: TRBV29-1; CDR3aa: CSVDIGGETQYF; CDR3nt: TGCAGCGTGGATATTGGGGGGGAGACCCAGTACTTC
abundance: NA; j_gene: TRBJ2-1; d_gene: NA; v_gene: TRBV14; CDR3aa: CASSQDFPRLAEQFF; CDR3nt: TGTGCCAGCAGCCAAGACTTCCCCCGTTTAGCCGAGCAGTTCTTC
abundance: NA; j_gene: TRBJ1-2; d_gene: TRBD1; v_gene: TRBV15; CDR3aa: CATSDTDRAVYGYTF; CDR3nt: TGTGCCACCAGCGACACAGACAGGGCAGTGTATGGCTACACCTTC
abundance: NA; j_gene: TRBJ1-2; d_gene: TRBD1; v_gene: TRBV9; CDR3aa: CASSPKPVGQGASGYTF; CDR3nt: TGTGCCAGCAGCCCAAAACCGGTCGGACAGGGGGCATCCGGCTACACCTTC
abundance: once; j_gene: TRBJ1-4; d_gene: NA; v_gene: TRBV27; CDR3aa: CASKPNNYYFWWGEKLFF; CDR3nt: TGTGCCAGCAAGCCAAATAATTATTACTTCTGGTGGGGCGAAAAACTGTTTTTT
abundance: NA; j_gene: TRBJ2-1; d_gene: NA; v_gene: TRBV2; CDR3aa: CASSPSGSYNEQFF; CDR3nt: TGTGCCAGCAGCCCAAGCGGTTCCTACAATGAGCAGTTCTTC
abundance: NA; j_gene: TRBJ2-1; d_gene: TRBD2; v_gene: TRBV6-1; CDR3aa: CASSGTSGRSYNEQFF; CDR3nt: TGTGCCAGCAGTGGGACTAGCGGGAGATCCTACAATGAGCAGTTCTTC
abundance: NA; j_gene: TRBJ2-5; d_gene: NA; v_gene: TRBV7-2; CDR3aa: CASSQGIQETQYF; CDR3nt: TGTGCCAGCAGCCAGGGAATCCAAGAGACCCAGTACTTC
abundance: NA; j_gene: TRBJ2-5; d_gene: TRBD2; v_gene: TRBV9; CDR3aa: CASSIGGDRETQYF; CDR3nt: TGTGCCAGCAGCATCGGGGGGGATCGAGAGACCCAGTACTTC
abundance: NA; j_gene: TRBJ2-2; d_gene: TRBD1; v_gene: TRBV19; CDR3aa: CASSKTGNTGELLF; CDR3nt: TGTGCCAGTAGTAAGACAGGGAACACCGGGGAGCTGCTTTTT
abundance: many; j_gene: TRBJ2-3; d_gene: NA; v_gene: TRBV4-3; CDR3aa: CASSQQTGELTDTQYF; CDR3nt: TGCGCCAGCAGCCAGCAGACAGGCGAACTCACAGATACGCAGTATTTT
abundance: NA; j_gene: TRBJ2-1; d_gene: TRBD2; v_gene: TRBV9; CDR3aa: CASSVSLVAASGGIGSHNEQFF; CDR3nt: TGTGCCAGCAGCGTATCCCTAGTAGCCGCTAGCGGGGGTATTGGGTCTCATAACGAGCAGTTCTTC
abundance: once; j_gene: TRBJ1-3; d_gene: TRBD1; v_gene: TRBV15; CDR3aa: CATSRRGGTGHRNTIYF; CDR3nt: TGTGCCACCAGCCGAAGAGGAGGGACAGGGCATAGGAACACCATATATTTT
abundance: NA; j_gene: TRBJ2-3; d_gene: NA; v_gene: TRBV13; CDR3aa: CASGRGTDTQYF; CDR3nt: TGTGCCAGCGGAAGGGGTACAGATACGCAGTATTTT
abundance: NA; j_gene: TRBJ2-7; d_gene: TRBD2; v_gene: TRBV15; CDR3aa: CATSRGGGLAGVSYEQYF; CDR3nt: TGTGCCACCAGCAGAGGAGGGGGATTAGCGGGAGTGTCCTACGAGCAGTACTTC
abundance: NA; j_gene: TRBJ2-1; d_gene: TRBD2; v_gene: TRBV6-5; CDR3aa: CASQALAGVNEQFF; CDR3nt: TGTGCCAGCCAGGCCCTAGCGGGAGTAAATGAGCAGTTCTTC
abundance: NA; j_gene: TRBJ1-4; d_gene: TRBD1; v_gene: TRBV4-3; CDR3aa: CASSQDLGTDEKLFF; CDR3nt: TGCGCCAGCAGCCAAGACCTCGGGACAGATGAAAAACTGTTTTTT
abundance: NA; j_gene: TRBJ2-7; d_gene: TRBD2; v_gene: TRBV19; CDR3aa: CASSSLRGVSYEQYF; CDR3nt: TGTGCCAGTAGTTCACTGCGGGGGGTTTCCTACGAGCAGTACTTC
abundance: NA; j_gene: TRBJ2-7; d_gene: NA; v_gene: TRBV15; CDR3aa: CATSRPGDSYEQYF; CDR3nt: TGTGCCACCAGCAGACCCGGGGACTCCTACGAGCAGTACTTC
abundance: NA; j_gene: TRBJ1-2; d_gene: TRBD1; v_gene: TRBV19; CDR3aa: CASRRQGDYYGYTF; CDR3nt: TGTGCCAGTAGGCGACAGGGCGATTACTATGGCTACACCTTC
abundance: NA; j_gene: TRBJ2-7; d_gene: TRBD1; v_gene: TRBV15; CDR3aa: CATSRVAGGEQYF; CDR3nt: TGTGCCACCAGCAGAGTCGCAGGGGGTGAGCAGTACTTC
abundance: NA; j_gene: TRBJ2-1; d_gene: TRBD2; v_gene: TRBV7-9; CDR3aa: CASSLIGLAGYNEQFF; CDR3nt: TGTGCCAGCAGCTTAATTGGACTAGCGGGCTATAATGAGCAGTTCTTC
abundance: few; j_gene: TRBJ1-4; d_gene: NA; v_gene: TRBV6-6; CDR3aa: CASSTGTLNEKLFF; CDR3nt: TGTGCCAGCAGCACCGGGACACTTAATGAAAAACTGTTTTTT
abundance: once; j_gene: TRBJ1-4; d_gene: NA; v_gene: TRBV4-1; CDR3aa: CASSHGGRGQNEKLFF; CDR3nt: TGCGCCAGCAGCCATGGGGGGAGGGGACAAAATGAAAAACTGTTTTTT
abundance: once; j_gene: TRBJ2-5; d_gene: NA; v_gene: TRBV7-9; CDR3aa: CASSLEENQETQYF; CDR3nt: TGTGCCAGCAGCTTAGAGGAGAACCAAGAGACCCAGTACTTC
abundance: NA; j_gene: TRBJ1-1; d_gene: TRBD1; v_gene: TRBV18; CDR3aa: CASSPLGQEAFF; CDR3nt: TGTGCCAGCTCACCACTGGGACAGGAGGCTTTCTTT
abundance: NA; j_gene: TRBJ2-5; d_gene: TRBD2; v_gene: TRBV2; CDR3aa: CASSSIVGASGQETQYF; CDR3nt: TGTGCCAGCAGTTCCATCGTCGGGGCTAGCGGACAAGAGACCCAGTACTTC
abundance: NA; j_gene: TRBJ1-2; d_gene: NA; v_gene: TRBV7-9; CDR3aa: CASSLYGGAYGYTF; CDR3nt: TGTGCCAGCAGCTTGTACGGGGGGGCCTATGGCTACACCTTC
abundance: NA; j_gene: TRBJ2-2; d_gene: NA; v_gene: TRBV7-8; CDR3aa: CASSLRTGRRGTGELFF; CDR3nt: TGTGCCAGCAGCTTACGAACAGGGCGTCGAGGCACCGGGGAGCTGTTTTTT
abundance: NA; j_gene: TRBJ2-7; d_gene: NA; v_gene: TRBV4-3; CDR3aa: CASSQDLDSYEQYF; CDR3nt: TGCGCCAGCAGCCAAGATTTGGACAGCTACGAGCAGTACTTC
abundance: NA; j_gene: TRBJ2-2; d_gene: TRBD2; v_gene: TRBV7-9; CDR3aa: CASSSRLAGWTGELFF; CDR3nt: TGTGCCAGCAGTTCTAGACTAGCGGGGTGGACCGGGGAGCTGTTTTTT
abundance: few; j_gene: TRBJ2-2; d_gene: NA; v_gene: TRBV7-3; CDR3aa: CASSLNRGRELFF; CDR3nt: TGTGCCAGCAGCTTAAATAGGGGCCGGGAGCTGTTTTTT
abundance: NA; j_gene: TRBJ1-2; d_gene: TRBD1; v_gene: TRBV2; CDR3aa: CASSVERDRTYGYTF; CDR3nt: TGTGCCAGCAGTGTTGAAAGGGACAGGACTTATGGCTACACCTTC
abundance: NA; j_gene: TRBJ1-2; d_gene: NA; v_gene: TRBV29-1; CDR3aa: CSVPRASHYGYTF; CDR3nt: TGCAGCGTTCCGAGAGCGTCACACTATGGCTACACCTTC
abundance: NA; j_gene: TRBJ2-7; d_gene: NA; v_gene: TRBV19; CDR3aa: CASSATGTSYEQYF; CDR3nt: TGTGCCAGTAGTGCAACCGGGACAAGCTACGAGCAGTACTTC
abundance: NA; j_gene: TRBJ1-2; d_gene: NA; v_gene: TRBV6-5; CDR3aa: CASMPQAGGYTF; CDR3nt: TGTGCCAGCATGCCGCAGGCGGGAGGCTACACCTTC
abundance: NA; j_gene: TRBJ2-1; d_gene: TRBD2; v_gene: TRBV5-1; CDR3aa: CASKLNWGGINEQFF; CDR3nt: TGCGCCAGCAAGCTCAATTGGGGGGGTATAAATGAGCAGTTCTTC
abundance: NA; j_gene: TRBJ2-5; d_gene: TRBD2; v_gene: TRBV5-1; CDR3aa: CASSLETSGGWETQYF; CDR3nt: TGCGCCAGCAGCCTTGAGACTAGCGGGGGTTGGGAGACCCAGTACTTC
abundance: NA; j_gene: TRBJ1-2; d_gene: TRBD1; v_gene: TRBV5-1; CDR3aa: CASSTDRGHGYTF; CDR3nt: TGCGCCAGCAGCACCGACAGGGGGCATGGCTACACCTTC
abundance: NA; j_gene: TRBJ1-4; d_gene: NA; v_gene: TRBV19; CDR3aa: CASSMTATSTKYEKLFF; CDR3nt: TGTGCCAGTAGTATGACAGCTACTTCTACTAAATATGAAAAACTGTTTTTT
abundance: NA; j_gene: TRBJ2-5; d_gene: TRBD2; v_gene: TRBV9; CDR3aa: CASSLNSPGGGGRETQYF; CDR3nt: TGTGCCAGCAGCCTTAACTCCCCGGGAGGAGGCGGGAGAGAGACCCAGTACTTC
abundance: NA; j_gene: TRBJ1-6; d_gene: NA; v_gene: TRBV19; CDR3aa: CASSPLDRGYNSPLHF; CDR3nt: TGTGCCAGTAGTCCCTTGGACCGGGGTTATAATTCACCCCTCCACTTT